The 23 T cell receptor beta chains listed next were all sequenced from one sample in a study of CD8 T cells in Susac syndrome. Roughly 0.45 to 1 ug RNA was reverse transcribed with random hexamers. TCRdb fed the immunoSEQ multiplex PCR reads into MiXCR, producing one record per CDR3 protein. Among around 120,000 distinct CDR3 sequences listed, 90% to 95% were seen once. The material sequenced was CD4+ T cells from PBMCs. All receptors derive from a human donor with multiple sclerosis.

V and J are TRBV5-4 and TRBJ2-7; TRBD1 aligns across 11 bases. After removal of 2 bases from V and 2 bases from J, the junction contained 12 bases not matched to a gene. The germline CDR1 and CDR2 sequences are SGHNT and YYREEE (reference sequence). The CDR3 runs 18 residues. CDR3 region: CASSFLLVRTGGAYEQYF. CDR3 nucleotides: TGTGCCAGCAGCTTTCTCCTTGTCCGGACAGGGGGCGCCTACGAGCAGTACTTC.

The gene calls are TRBV3-1 and TRBJ2-7; D perhaps matches TRBD1 (5 bases). There are 14 residues in the CDR3. The V gene's germline CDR1 is LGHDT and CDR2 YNNKEL (reference sequence). Trimming cost V 1 base and J 6 bases, with 13 bases left between them. CDR3 region: CASSQGQGNSEQYF. The CDR3 DNA follows: TGTGCCAGCAGCCAAGGGCAGGGTAACAGCGAGCAGTACTTC.

This chain joins TRBV7-2 and TRBJ1-3; the D gene is possibly TRBD1 (6 bases). Germline V gene lookup returns CDR1 SGHTA and CDR2 FQGNSA. V was pared by 1 base and J by 1 base, with 11 bases between. The CDR3 has 16 amino acids. CDR3 nucleotides: TGTGCCAGCAGCTTAGAAGGGACAAGTTCTGGAAACACCATATATTTT. Translation gives CASSLEGTSSGNTIYF.

CDR3 residues: CASYPRSGSGNTIYF. The CDR3 DNA is TGTGCCAGCTACCCCCGCTCGGGGAGTGGAAACACCATATATTTT. The chain links TRBV18 to TRBJ1-3; no reliable D call. The CDR3 has 15 residues. V was cut by 7 bases and J by 3 bases, with 16 bases left in between. The germline gives CDR1 KGHSH, CDR2 LQKENI. The full variable domain, rest sourced from reference TRBV18 and TRBJ1-3, is NAGVMQNPRHLVRRRGQEARLRCSPMKGHSHVYWYRQLPEEGLKFMVYLQKENIIDESGMPKERFSAEFPKEGPSILRIQQVVRGDSAAYFCASYPRSGSGNTIYFGEGSWLTVV.

The chain has TRBV19 and TRBJ1-4; 7 nucleotides align to TRBD1. The CDR3 extends over 16 amino acids. From germline, CDR1 is LNHDA and CDR2 SQIVND (reference sequence). V gave up 5 bases and J gave up 6 bases; unmatched junction bases: 12. The CDR3 coding sequence is TGTGCCAGTAGTCCTCGTCTAGGACAGGAGGATGAAAAACTGTTTTTT. Protein: CASSPRLGQEDEKLFF.

The table lists this clonotype with a count of one. CDR3 sequence reads: CAWNTGGSYNEQFF. In nucleotides, the CDR3 is TGTGCCTGGAATACGGGAGGGTCCTACAATGAGCAGTTCTTC. V usage is TRBV30 and J usage is TRBJ2-1; TRBD2 agrees at 8 bases. The CDR3 contains 14 residues. The ends lost 4 bases at V and 1 base at J; junction bases unmatched: 3. Per the germline V gene, CDR1 is GTSNPN and CDR2 is SVGIG (reference sequence). The whole variable domain, filled in from reference TRBV30 and TRBJ2-1, reads SQTIHQWPATLVQPVGSPLSLECTVEGTSNPNLYWYRQAAGRGLQLLFYSVGIGQISSEVPQNLSASRPQDRQFILSSKKLLLSDSGFYLCAWNTGGSYNEQFFGPGTRLTVL.

A single count supports this clonotype. The chain employs TRBV4-3 and TRBJ1-4; 7 bases are a match to TRBD1. Germline assignment: CDR1 LGHNA and CDR2 YSLEER. The CDR3 is made up of 15 amino acids. V dropped 3 bases and J dropped 8; count of bases not matched to a gene: 9. The CDR3 loop reads CASSQGRQGGEKLFF. CDR3 DNA sequence: TGCGCCAGCAGCCAGGGAAGACAGGGAGGGGAAAAACTGTTTTTT.

For the CDR3, the DNA is TGCAGTGCTAGATCCCCGGCCTTACGGGACACCATATATTTT. Protein sequence: CSARSPALRDTIYF. V gene TRBV20-1 combines with J gene TRBJ1-3; D not certain. The germline V gene has CDR1 DFQATT and CDR2 SNEGSKA (reference sequence). Deletions cut 2 bases from V and 8 bases from J, with 16 bases between. The CDR3 runs 14 residues.

The V gene is TRBV15, the J gene TRBJ1-6; D not resolved. With 0 bases removed from V and 10 bases from J, the gap between germline ends came to 13 bases. Germline values: CDR1 LNHNV, CDR2 YYDKDF (reference sequence). The CDR3 loop spans 15 amino acids. DNA for the CDR3: TGTGCCACCAGCAGAGAAGCGCAAGCGCAGTCACCCCTCCACTTT. Translating it yields CATSREAQAQSPLHF.

The rearrangement joins TRBV7-3 to TRBJ1-1; D gene uncertain. There are 13 residues in the CDR3. The germline V gene encodes CDR1 SGHTA and CDR2 FQGTGA. V was shortened by 3 bases and J by 4 bases, with 9 bases between the two germline ends. The CDR3: CASSLGLGTEAFF. The CDR3 nucleotides are TGTGCCAGCAGCTTGGGCCTGGGCACTGAAGCTTTCTTT.

The chain has TRBV5-1 and TRBJ2-7; maybe TRBD1 (5 bases). Deletions cut 2 bases from V and 6 bases from J, with 18 bases between. CDR3 length: 15 amino acids. Germline CDR1 reads SGHRS; CDR2 reads YFSETQ. The CDR3 region is CASSLVGTGRIEQYF. CDR3 DNA sequence: TGCGCCAGCAGCTTAGTGGGAACAGGCCGTATCGAGCAGTACTTC.

V is TRBV12-3 or TRBV12-4 and J is TRBJ1-2; TRBD1 matches at 7 bases. The CDR3 contains 15 residues. V lost 6 bases and J lost 3; bases outside the gene matches: 10. CDR3 protein: CASRLHQGGDYGYTF. Written as DNA, the CDR3 is TGTGCCAGCAGGTTACACCAGGGGGGGGACTATGGCTACACCTTC.

This chain uses TRBV20-1 with TRBJ2-2; possibly TRBD2 for D (6 bases). This CDR3 is 15 amino acids long. Trimming pared 5 bases from V and 2 bases from J, leaving 15 bases between. Germline loops: CDR1 DFQATT, CDR2 SNEGSKA (reference sequence). Here the CDR3 DNA reads TGCAGTGCTTCACCTGGGCGGGGTAACACCGGGGAGCTGTTTTTT. Translated: CSASPGRGNTGELFF.

The chain joins TRBV20-1 to TRBJ1-3, with a possible D match to TRBD1 (5 bases). CDR3 length: 12 residues. V was shortened by 1 base and J by 9 bases, with 10 bases between the two germline ends. In germline, CDR1 is DFQATT, CDR2 SNEGSKA (reference sequence). CDR3 residues: CSARAGEATIYF. The CDR3 DNA is TGCAGTGCTAGAGCGGGGGAGGCCACCATATATTTT.

The CDR3 reads CASSFGGNDPISYEQYF. The CDR3 DNA reads TGCGCCAGCAGCTTTGGCGGAAACGACCCCATCTCCTACGAGCAGTACTTC. The V and J genes are TRBV5-1 and TRBJ2-7; no clear D. Germline CDR1 is SGHRS and CDR2 is YFSETQ. This CDR3 comprises 17 residues. The V end was cut by 2 bases, the J end by 0 bases, with 18 bases between.

The chain uses TRBV7-2 and TRBJ2-5; D is ambiguous. The germline V gene has CDR1 SGHTA and CDR2 FQGNSA. Between the trimmed V and J ends, which lost 2 bases and 5 bases, there was a span of 12 bases. This CDR3 is 14 amino acids long. CDR3 residues: CASSLRVGSETQYF. CDR3 coding DNA: TGTGCCAGCAGCTTAAGGGTTGGATCGGAGACCCAGTACTTC.

CDR3 residues: CASSLVGTSYEQYF. In DNA form, the CDR3 reads TGTGCCAGCAGCTTAGTTGGCACATCCTACGAGCAGTACTTC. The J gene is TRBJ2-7, the V gene TRBV7-2; D remains ambiguous. CDR3 size: 14 residues. Germline values: CDR1 SGHTA, CDR2 FQGNSA. Trimming stripped 1 base from V and 1 base from J, with 8 bases between. Based on the CDR3 plus reference TRBV7-2 and TRBJ2-7, the full variable domain is GAGVSQSPSNKVTEKGKDVELRCDPISGHTALYWYRQSLGQGLEFLIYFQGNSAPDKSGLPSDRFSAERTGGSVSTLTIQRTQQEDSAVYLCASSLVGTSYEQYFGPGTRLTVT.

The rearrangement links TRBV7-9 to TRBJ1-3; D uncertain. This CDR3 region has 14 residues. Looked up from germline, CDR1 is SEHNR and CDR2 is FQNEAQ (reference sequence). Deletions cut 5 bases from V and 4 bases from J, with 12 bases between. The CDR3 DNA follows: TGTGCCAGCAGCAAGTCGGACGGCGGAAACACCATATATTTT. It specifies CASSKSDGGNTIYF.

The chain couples TRBV20-1 to TRBJ1-5; possibly TRBD1 for D (6 bases). The CDR3 loop spans 14 amino acids. V lost 4 bases and J lost 3, with 13 bases in between. The germline CDR1 and CDR2 sequences are DFQATT and SNEGSKA (reference sequence). CDR3 DNA: TGCAGTGCTACTCCAGGGGTTACCAATCAGCCCCAGCATTTT. Its translation is CSATPGVTNQPQHF.

The chain links TRBV30 to TRBJ2-7; 8 positions agree with TRBD1. V gave up 3 bases and J gave up 4 bases; unmatched junction bases: 14. The V gene's germline CDR1 is GTSNPN and CDR2 SVGIG (reference sequence). The CDR3 covers 16 residues. The CDR3 loop reads CAWSSPHRGSLYEQYF. CDR3 coding DNA: TGTGCCTGGAGCTCTCCCCACAGGGGGTCTTTGTACGAGCAGTACTTC.

The chain is built from TRBV6-1 and TRBJ2-4; no clear D gene. V was clipped by 4 bases and J by 0 bases, with 7 bases between them. The CDR3 extends over 14 amino acids. The germline V gene has CDR1 MNHNS and CDR2 SASEGT. The CDR3 region has the DNA TGTGCCAGCAGTGGGAGTCTAGCCAAAAACATTCAGTACTTC. It specifies CASSGSLAKNIQYF.

This clonotype was seen a single time. The junction does not match germline at one end; this may be a read error. This chain connects TRBV12-3 or TRBV12-4 to TRBJ2-3; D perhaps matches TRBD2 (5 bases). This CDR3 spans 12 amino acids. CDR3 sequence reads: CASTFGGRASHF. The CDR3 DNA sequence: TGTGCCAGCACCTTCGGCGGGCGAGCCTCCCATTTT.

The gene calls are TRBV29-1 and TRBJ1-1; D gene unclear. Trimming took off 0 bases at V and 4 bases at J, with 9 bases between the two ends. The germline V gene has CDR1 SQVTM and CDR2 ANQGSEA. CDR3 length: 13 amino acids. The CDR3 is CSVEDGMVTEAFF. DNA of the CDR3: TGCAGCGTTGAAGATGGGATGGTCACTGAAGCTTTCTTT. Full variable domain (remainder filled in from reference TRBV29-1 and TRBJ1-1): SAVISQKPSRDICQRGTSLTIQCQVDSQVTMMFWYRQQPGQSLTLIATANQGSEATYESGFVIDKFPISRPNLTFSTLTVSNMSPEDSSIYLCSVEDGMVTEAFFGQGTRLTVV.